The 16 T cell receptor beta chains in this list originate from one sample, sequenced in a study of T-cell reconstitution after alpha-beta-depleted transplantation in children. As it was prepared, the TCRbeta library received unique molecular identifiers. TCRdb fed the PCR reads into MiXCR, producing one record per CDR3 protein. Of under 300,000 distinct CDR3 sequences in the sample, roughly 11% were seen once. This sample comprised peripheral blood, obtained 180 days after TCRalphabeta/CD19-depleted stem cell transplant. The receptors stem from a male patient between 2 and 15 years old who had a stem cell transplant for chronic granulomatous disease, so the T cells may come from the graft donor.

This clonotype was found a few times. CDR3 DNA: TGTGCCAGTAGCCCGGGGGACCGCACTTACAATGAGCAGTTCTTC. Translation gives CASSPGDRTYNEQFF. V is TRBV19 and J is TRBJ2-1, with D tentatively TRBD2 (6 bases). This CDR3 is built from 15 residues. Deletions cut 6 bases from V and 4 bases from J, with 16 bases between. From germline, CDR1 is LNHDA and CDR2 SQIVND (reference sequence).

Comment on this clonotype: A single base separates this from a much larger clone, so it may be a read error. The chain joins TRBV5-1 to TRBJ2-5, with TRBD2 matching over 8 bases. The CDR3 covers 14 residues. Germline V gene sequence: CDR1 SGHRS, CDR2 YFSETQ. CDR3 in DNA: TGCGCCATCAGCGCTGGGACTAGTGGGGAGACCCAGTACTTC. This codes for CAISAGTSGETQYF.

This clonotype came up many times. This chain joins TRBV5-5 and TRBJ2-7; D perhaps matches TRBD2 (5 bases). The CDR3 covers 15 residues. Trimming pared 2 bases from V and 9 bases from J, leaving 21 bases between. In germline, CDR1 is SGHKS, CDR2 YYEKEE (reference sequence). The CDR3, as DNA: TGTGCCAGCAGCTTTTCTGTTCGTGAGGGAATCGGGCAGTACTTC. It yields the protein CASSFSVREGIGQYF. The entire variable domain, with the rest obtained from reference TRBV5-5 and TRBJ2-7, is as follows: DAGVTQSPTHLIKTRGQQVTLRCSPISGHKSVSWYQQVLGQGPQFIFQYYEKEERGRGNFPDRFSARQFPNYSSELNVNALLLGDSALYLCASSFSVREGIGQYFGPGTRLTVT.

This clonotype was counted many times. V usage is TRBV18 and J usage is TRBJ1-4; TRBD1 aligns across 9 bases. The V gene's germline CDR1 is KGHSH and CDR2 LQKENI. Trimming took 3 bases from V and 5 from J; bases not matched to a gene: 1. The CDR3 covers 14 residues. The CDR3 DNA sequence: TGTGCCAGCTCACCCGGGACAGGGAATGAAAAACTGTTTTTT. Translation gives CASSPGTGNEKLFF. The variable domain in full, completed from reference TRBV18 and TRBJ1-4, reads NAGVMQNPRHLVRRRGQEARLRCSPMKGHSHVYWYRQLPEEGLKFMVYLQKENIIDESGMPKERFSAEFPKEGPSILRIQQVVRGDSAAYFCASSPGTGNEKLFFGSGTQLSVL.

This clonotype was observed a few times. The chain has TRBV7-2 and TRBJ2-1, with 10 nucleotides matching TRBD2. Germline V gives CDR1 SGHTA, CDR2 FQGNSA. The V segment lost 2 bases and the J segment 4 bases; nucleotides outside the gene matches: 11. CDR3 size: 18 residues. CDR3 nucleotide sequence: TGTGCCAGCAGCTTACGAGCGGGGGGGGGTGTGGGTTACAATGAGCAGTTCTTC. Translating gives CASSLRAGGGVGYNEQFF.

There are many counts of this clonotype. The gene calls are TRBV20-1 and TRBJ2-3; D unclear. This CDR3 contains 15 residues. Germline lookup yields CDR1 DFQATT and CDR2 SNEGSKA (reference sequence). V gave up 1 base and J gave up 0 bases, with 11 bases separating them. The CDR3 protein is CSARVQDYSTDTQYF. The CDR3 DNA follows: TGCAGTGCTAGAGTCCAGGATTATAGCACAGATACGCAGTATTTT.

Only one count was recorded for this clonotype. At one end, the junction sequence differs from germline, possibly due to a read error. This chain connects TRBV12-3 or TRBV12-4 to TRBJ2-1, with TRBD2 identical over 12 bases. CDR3 length: 15 amino acids. CDR3 coding DNA: TGTGCCAGCAGTGGGGGGACTAGCGGGTACATTGAGCAGTTCTTC. Amino acid sequence: CASSGGTSGYIEQFF.

The chain couples TRBV6-2 or TRBV6-3 to TRBJ2-7; 12 bases map to TRBD2. The junction had 6 bases not matched to a gene; V was cut back by 5 bases and J by 4 bases. Germline CDR1 and CDR2: MNHEY and SVGEGT. This CDR3 spans 15 amino acids. Here the CDR3 reads CASSATSGSRYEQYF. For the CDR3, the DNA is TGTGCCAGCAGTGCGACTAGCGGGAGTAGGTACGAGCAGTACTTC.

Turning to this clonotype: A much larger clone is a single base away; this may be a read error. This chain connects TRBV25-1 to TRBJ2-3; D gene unclear. The length of the CDR3 is 11 residues. V shed 8 bases and J shed 5 bases, with 8 bases lying between them. Germline CDR1 MGHDK, CDR2 SYGVNS. The CDR3 bases are TGTGCCAGCCGGCTTATAGATACGCAGTATTTT. This gives the protein CASRLIDTQYF.

Regarding this clonotype: Given a much more abundant clone one base away, this may be a read error. J is TRBJ1-2 and V is TRBV6-2 or TRBV6-3; 9 bases fit TRBD1. Germline CDR1 MNHEY, CDR2 SVGEGT. The CDR3 is 11 amino acids. The CDR3 nucleotides read TGTGCCACCGGACAGGGGCCTGGCTGCACCTTC. Translating it yields CATGQGPGCTF.

This clonotype appeared a few times. The rearrangement links TRBV5-1 to TRBJ2-3, with D possibly being TRBD1 or TRBD2 (6 bases each). CDR3 length: 15 amino acids. Germline CDR1 reads SGHRS; CDR2 reads YFSETQ. Trimming removed 4 bases from V and 5 bases from J, with 17 bases in between. The chain's CDR3 is CASSQGGRREDTQYF. The DNA for the CDR3 is TGCGCCAGCAGCCAAGGGGGGCGGAGGGAAGATACGCAGTATTTT.

The sample holds many counts of this clonotype. CDR3 residues: CASSLWGALSYEQYF. The DNA for the CDR3 is TGTGCCAGCAGCTTATGGGGGGCTCTCTCCTACGAGCAGTACTTC. The rearrangement joins TRBV11-2 to TRBJ2-7; tentatively, D is TRBD1 or TRBD2 (6 bases each). CDR3 length: 15 residues. Germline V gives CDR1 SGHAT, CDR2 FQNNGV. V lost 2 bases to trimming and J lost 0 bases, with 11 bases between them.

This clonotype has just a few counts. V is TRBV11-2 and J is TRBJ2-3; D not certain. V was clipped by 6 bases and J by 1 base, with 8 bases between them. This CDR3 is 13 amino acids long. Germline V gene data show CDR1 as SGHAT and CDR2 as FQNNGV. CDR3 bases: TGTGCCAGCAGGAACCCTGGCACAGATACGCAGTATTTT. Its translation is CASRNPGTDTQYF.

This clonotype occurred many times. The chain has TRBV7-6 and TRBJ2-7; a possible D gene is TRBD2 (6 bases). The V end was cut by 2 bases, the J end by 2 bases, with 19 bases between. Germline CDR1 and CDR2: SGHVS and FNYEAQ. CDR3 length: 17 amino acids. The DNA for the CDR3 is TGTGCCAGCAGCTTATCCCCGGGACTCCCCAGGGCCTACGAGCAGTACTTC. It encodes CASSLSPGLPRAYEQYF.

This clonotype was recorded many times. The V gene is TRBV10-2, the J gene TRBJ2-1; D is unresolved. Germline V CDR1 and CDR2: WSHSY, SAAADI. This CDR3 contains 11 residues. The V gene lost 4 bases and the J gene lost 10 bases, with 8 bases spanning the gap. The CDR3 here is CASSARREQFF. DNA of the CDR3: TGCGCCAGCAGTGCACGTAGAGAGCAGTTCTTC.

This clonotype has a count of ten or more. The chain carries TRBV10-3 and TRBJ2-7; 14 bases fit TRBD2. The germline gives CDR1 ENHRY, CDR2 SYGVKD. J lost 4 bases, V lost 7 bases, and 6 bases had no gene match. The CDR3 has 15 residues. CDR3 bases: TGTGCCATCACCCCCGGGACTAGCGGGAGTTACGAGCAGTACTTC. This codes for CAITPGTSGSYEQYF.